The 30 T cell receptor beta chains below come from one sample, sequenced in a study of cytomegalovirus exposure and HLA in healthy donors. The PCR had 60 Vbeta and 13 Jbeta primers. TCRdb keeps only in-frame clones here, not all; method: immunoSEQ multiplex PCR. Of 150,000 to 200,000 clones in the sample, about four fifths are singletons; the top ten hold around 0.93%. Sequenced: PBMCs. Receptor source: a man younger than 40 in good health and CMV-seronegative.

The CDR3 DNA sequence: TGTGCCACCACAGGGGGCGCCTACAATGAGCAGTTCTTC. Amino acids: CATTGGAYNEQFF. This chain connects TRBV27 to TRBJ2-1; 9 bases agree with TRBD1. The V segment lost 10 bases and the J segment 2 bases; nucleotides outside the gene matches: 3. Looked up from germline, CDR1 is MNHEY and CDR2 is SMNVEV (reference sequence). The CDR3 sequence is 13 residues long.

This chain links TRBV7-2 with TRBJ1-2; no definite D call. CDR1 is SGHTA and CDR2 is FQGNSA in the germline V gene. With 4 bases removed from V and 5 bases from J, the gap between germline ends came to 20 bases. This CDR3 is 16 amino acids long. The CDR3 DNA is TGTGCCAGCAGCTCCCAAGGTGGGAGTTTGGTATATGGCTACACCTTC. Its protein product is CASSSQGGSLVYGYTF.

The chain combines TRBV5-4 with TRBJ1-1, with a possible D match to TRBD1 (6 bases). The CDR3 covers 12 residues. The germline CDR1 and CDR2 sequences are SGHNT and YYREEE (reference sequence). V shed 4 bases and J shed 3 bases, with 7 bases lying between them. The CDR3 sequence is CASSDRHTEAFF. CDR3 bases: TGTGCCAGCAGCGACAGGCACACTGAAGCTTTCTTT.

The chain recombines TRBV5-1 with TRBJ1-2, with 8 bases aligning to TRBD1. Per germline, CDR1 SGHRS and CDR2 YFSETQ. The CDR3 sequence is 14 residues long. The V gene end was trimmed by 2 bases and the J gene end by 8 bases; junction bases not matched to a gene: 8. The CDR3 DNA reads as TGCGCCAGCAGCTTTACCCAGGGGGCGACGGGCTACACCTTC. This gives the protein CASSFTQGATGYTF. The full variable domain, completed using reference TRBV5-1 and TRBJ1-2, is KAGVTQTPRYLIKTRGQQVTLSCSPISGHRSVSWYQQTPGQGLQFLFEYFSETQRNKGNFPGRFSGRQFSNSRSEMNVSTLELGDSALYLCASSFTQGATGYTFGSGTRLTVV.

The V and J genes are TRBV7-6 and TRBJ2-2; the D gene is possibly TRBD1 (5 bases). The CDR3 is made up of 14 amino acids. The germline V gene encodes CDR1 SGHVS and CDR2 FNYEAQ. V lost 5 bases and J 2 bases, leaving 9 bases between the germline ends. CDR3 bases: TGTGCCAGCAGCCGCGACAGCAACACCGGGGAGCTGTTTTTT. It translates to CASSRDSNTGELFF. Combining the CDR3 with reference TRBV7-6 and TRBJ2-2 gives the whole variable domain GAGVSQSPRYKVTKRGQDVALRCDPISGHVSLYWYRQALGQGPEFLTYFNYEAQQDKSGLPNDRFSAERPEGSISTLTIQRTEQRDSAMYRCASSRDSNTGELFFGEGSRLTVL.

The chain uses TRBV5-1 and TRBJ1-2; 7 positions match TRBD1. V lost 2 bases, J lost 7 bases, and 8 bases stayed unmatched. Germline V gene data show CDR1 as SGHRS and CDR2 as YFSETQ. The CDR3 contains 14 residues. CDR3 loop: CASSFLGQDLGYTF. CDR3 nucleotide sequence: TGCGCCAGCAGCTTCCTCGGACAGGATCTTGGCTACACCTTC.

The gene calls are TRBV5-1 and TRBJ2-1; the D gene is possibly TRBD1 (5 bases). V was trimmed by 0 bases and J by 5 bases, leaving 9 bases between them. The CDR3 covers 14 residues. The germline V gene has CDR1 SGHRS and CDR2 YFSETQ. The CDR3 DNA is TGCGCCAGCAGCTTGGAGCAGGGCAACAATGAGCAGTTCTTC. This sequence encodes CASSLEQGNNEQFF.

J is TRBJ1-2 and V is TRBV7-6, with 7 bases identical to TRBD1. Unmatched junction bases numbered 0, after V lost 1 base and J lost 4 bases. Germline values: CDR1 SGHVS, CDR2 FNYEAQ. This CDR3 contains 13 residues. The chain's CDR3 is CASSLDRGYGYTF. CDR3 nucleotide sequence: TGTGCCAGCAGCTTAGACAGGGGCTATGGCTACACCTTC.

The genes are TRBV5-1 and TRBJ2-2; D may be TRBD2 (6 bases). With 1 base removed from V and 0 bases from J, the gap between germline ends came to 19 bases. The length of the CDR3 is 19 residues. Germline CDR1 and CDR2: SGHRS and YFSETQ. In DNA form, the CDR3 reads TGCGCCAGCAGCTTGTGGTCCCCAGGACTATATTCGAACACCGGGGAGCTGTTTTTT. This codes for CASSLWSPGLYSNTGELFF.

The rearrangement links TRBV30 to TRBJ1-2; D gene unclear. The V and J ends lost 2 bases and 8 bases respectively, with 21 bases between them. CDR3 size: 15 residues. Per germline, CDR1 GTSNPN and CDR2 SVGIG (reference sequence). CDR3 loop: CAWSSPPTIYLGYTF. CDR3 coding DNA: TGTGCCTGGAGTAGTCCCCCGACTATTTACCTCGGCTACACCTTC. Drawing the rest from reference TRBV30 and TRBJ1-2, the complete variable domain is SQTIHQWPATLVQPVGSPLSLECTVEGTSNPNLYWYRQAAGRGLQLLFYSVGIGQISSEVPQNLSASRPQDRQFILSSKKLLLSDSGFYLCAWSSPPTIYLGYTFGSGTRLTVV.

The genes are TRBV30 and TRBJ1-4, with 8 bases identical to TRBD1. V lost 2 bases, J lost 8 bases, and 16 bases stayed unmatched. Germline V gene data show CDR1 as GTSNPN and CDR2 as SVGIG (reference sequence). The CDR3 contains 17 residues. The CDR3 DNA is TGTGCCTGGAGTCCAAGGACAGGGCCAGGGTACCGGGAAAAACTGTTTTTT. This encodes CAWSPRTGPGYREKLFF.

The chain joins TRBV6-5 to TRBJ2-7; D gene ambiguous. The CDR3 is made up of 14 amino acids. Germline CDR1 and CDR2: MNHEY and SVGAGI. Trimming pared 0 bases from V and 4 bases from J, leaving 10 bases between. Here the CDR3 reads CASSYSARAYEQYF. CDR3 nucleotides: TGTGCCAGCAGTTACTCGGCTAGAGCTTACGAGCAGTACTTC.

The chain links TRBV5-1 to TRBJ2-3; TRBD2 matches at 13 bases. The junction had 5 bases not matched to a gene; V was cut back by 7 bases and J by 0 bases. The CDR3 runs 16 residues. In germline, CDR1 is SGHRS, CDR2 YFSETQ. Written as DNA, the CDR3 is TGCGCCAGCTCCCCGACTAGCGGGGGGAGCACAGATACGCAGTATTTT. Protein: CASSPTSGGSTDTQYF.

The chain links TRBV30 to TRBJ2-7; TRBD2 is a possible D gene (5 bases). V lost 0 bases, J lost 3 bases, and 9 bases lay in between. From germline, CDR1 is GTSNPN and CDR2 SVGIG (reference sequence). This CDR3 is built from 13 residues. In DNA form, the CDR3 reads TGTGCCTGGAGTGTAGGACTGAACTACGAGCAGTACTTC. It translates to CAWSVGLNYEQYF.

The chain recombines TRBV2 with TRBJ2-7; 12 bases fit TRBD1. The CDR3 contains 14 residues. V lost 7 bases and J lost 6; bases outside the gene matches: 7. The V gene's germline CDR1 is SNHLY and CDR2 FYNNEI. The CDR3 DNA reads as TGTGCCAGCATTCCGGGACAGGGGGCGATCGAGCAGTACTTC. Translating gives CASIPGQGAIEQYF.

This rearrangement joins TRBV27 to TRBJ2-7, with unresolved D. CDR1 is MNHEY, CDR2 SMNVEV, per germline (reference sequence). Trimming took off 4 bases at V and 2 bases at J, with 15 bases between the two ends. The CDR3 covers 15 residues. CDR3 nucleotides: TGTGCCAGCAGTTCCGCCGTGGAGATTCCCTACGAGCAGTACTTC. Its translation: CASSSAVEIPYEQYF.

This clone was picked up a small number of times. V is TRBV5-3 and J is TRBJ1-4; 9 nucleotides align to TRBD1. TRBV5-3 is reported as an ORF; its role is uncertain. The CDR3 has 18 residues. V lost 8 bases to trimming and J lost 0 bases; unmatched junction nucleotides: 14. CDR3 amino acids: CARMTGQGQSTTNEKLFF. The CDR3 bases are TGTGCCAGGATGACGGGACAGGGACAATCCACAACTAATGAAAAACTGTTTTTT.

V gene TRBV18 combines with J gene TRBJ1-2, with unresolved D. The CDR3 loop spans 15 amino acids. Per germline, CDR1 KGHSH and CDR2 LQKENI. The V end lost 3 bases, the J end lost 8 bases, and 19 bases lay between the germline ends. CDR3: CASSPRFLGNDGYTF. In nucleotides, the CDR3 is TGTGCCAGCTCACCTCGTTTCCTCGGGAATGACGGCTACACCTTC.

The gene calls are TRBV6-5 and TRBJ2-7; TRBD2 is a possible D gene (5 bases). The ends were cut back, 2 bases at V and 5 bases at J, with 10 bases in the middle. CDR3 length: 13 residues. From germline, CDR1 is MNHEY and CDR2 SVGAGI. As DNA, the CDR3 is TGTGCCAGCAGTTACCTAGCCCGGGACGAGCAGTACTTC. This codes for CASSYLARDEQYF.

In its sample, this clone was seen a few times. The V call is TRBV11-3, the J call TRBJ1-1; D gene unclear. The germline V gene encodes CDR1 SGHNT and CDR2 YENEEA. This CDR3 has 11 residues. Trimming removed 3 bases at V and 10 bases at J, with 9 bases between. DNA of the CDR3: TGTGCCAGCAGCTTGCGGGAGACAGCTTTCTTT. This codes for CASSLRETAFF. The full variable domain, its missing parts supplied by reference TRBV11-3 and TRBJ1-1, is EAGVVQSPRYKIIEKKQPVAFWCNPISGHNTLYWYLQNLGQGPELLIRYENEEAVDDSQLPKDRFSAERLKGVDSTLKIQPAELGDSAVYLCASSLRETAFFGQGTRLTVV.

The CDR3 nucleotides are TGTGCCAGCTCACCGAAAGACAGGGTGACAGATACGCAGTATTTT. It translates to CASSPKDRVTDTQYF. V usage is TRBV18 and J usage is TRBJ2-3, with 7 bases lining up with TRBD1. From germline, CDR1 is KGHSH and CDR2 LQKENI. This CDR3 is built from 15 residues. V dropped 3 bases and J dropped 3; count of bases not matched to a gene: 6.

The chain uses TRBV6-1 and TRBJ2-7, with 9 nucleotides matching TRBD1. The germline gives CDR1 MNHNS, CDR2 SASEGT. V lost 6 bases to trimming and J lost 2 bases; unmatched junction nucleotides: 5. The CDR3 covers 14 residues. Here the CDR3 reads CASRPGTGTYEQYF. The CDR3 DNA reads TGTGCCAGCAGACCCGGGACAGGGACCTACGAGCAGTACTTC.

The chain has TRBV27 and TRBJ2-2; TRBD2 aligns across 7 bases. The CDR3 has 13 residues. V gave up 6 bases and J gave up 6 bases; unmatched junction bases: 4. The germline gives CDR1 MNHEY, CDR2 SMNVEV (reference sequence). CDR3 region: CASSPGLAGELFF. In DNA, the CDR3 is TGTGCCAGCAGCCCCGGACTAGCCGGGGAGCTGTTTTTT.

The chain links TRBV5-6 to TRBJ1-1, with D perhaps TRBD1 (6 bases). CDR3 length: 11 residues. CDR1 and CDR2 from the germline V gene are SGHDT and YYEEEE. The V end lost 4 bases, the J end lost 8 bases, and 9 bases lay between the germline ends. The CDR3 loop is CASSAGTEAFF. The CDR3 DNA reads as TGTGCCAGCAGCGCCGGGACAGAAGCTTTCTTT. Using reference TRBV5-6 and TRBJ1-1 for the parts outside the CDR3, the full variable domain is DAGVTQSPTHLIKTRGQQVTLRCSPKSGHDTVSWYQQALGQGPQFIFQYYEEEERQRGNFPDRFSGHQFPNYSSELNVNALLLGDSALYLCASSAGTEAFFGQGTRLTVV.

The CDR3 reads CASSLEMESGSNQPQHF. CDR3 DNA sequence: TGTGCCAGCAGCTTAGAGATGGAATCGGGGAGCAATCAGCCCCAGCATTTT. The V gene is TRBV7-9, the J gene TRBJ1-5; D is unresolved. The V end was cut by 1 base, the J end by 1 base, with 14 bases between. CDR1 SEHNR and CDR2 FQNEAQ come from the germline V gene (reference sequence). The CDR3 is 17 residues long.

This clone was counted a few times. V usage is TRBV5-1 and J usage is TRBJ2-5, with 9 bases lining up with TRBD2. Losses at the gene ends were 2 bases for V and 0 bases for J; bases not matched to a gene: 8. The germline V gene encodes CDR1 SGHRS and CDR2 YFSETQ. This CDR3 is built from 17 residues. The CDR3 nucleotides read TGCGCCAGCAGCTTAGGGCTAGCGGGGCCATACCAAGAGACCCAGTACTTC. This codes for CASSLGLAGPYQETQYF.

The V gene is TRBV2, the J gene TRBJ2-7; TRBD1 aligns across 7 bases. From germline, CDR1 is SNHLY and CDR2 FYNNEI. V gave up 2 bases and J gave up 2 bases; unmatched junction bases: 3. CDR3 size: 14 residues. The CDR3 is CASSEQGVTYEQYF. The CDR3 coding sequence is TGTGCCAGCAGTGAACAGGGGGTGACCTACGAGCAGTACTTC.

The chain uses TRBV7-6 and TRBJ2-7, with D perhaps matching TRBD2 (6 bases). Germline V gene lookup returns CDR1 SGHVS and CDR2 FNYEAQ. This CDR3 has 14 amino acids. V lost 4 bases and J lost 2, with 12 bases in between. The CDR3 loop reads CASSSDTGAYEQYF. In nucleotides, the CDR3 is TGTGCCAGCAGCTCGGACACGGGGGCCTACGAGCAGTACTTC.

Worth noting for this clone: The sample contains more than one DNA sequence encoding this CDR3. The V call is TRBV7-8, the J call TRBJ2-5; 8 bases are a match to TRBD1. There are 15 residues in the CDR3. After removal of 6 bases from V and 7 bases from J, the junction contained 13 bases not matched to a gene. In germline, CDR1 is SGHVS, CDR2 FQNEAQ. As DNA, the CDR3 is TGTGCCAGCAGTCCAGACAGGGGTAGGGGATGGACCCAGTACTTC. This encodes CASSPDRGRGWTQYF.

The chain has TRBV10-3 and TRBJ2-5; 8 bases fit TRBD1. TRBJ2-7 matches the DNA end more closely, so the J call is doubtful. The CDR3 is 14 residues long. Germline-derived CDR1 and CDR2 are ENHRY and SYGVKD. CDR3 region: CAILEGQDDYEQYF. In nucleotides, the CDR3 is TGTGCCATCCTAGAGGGACAGGATGACTACGAGCAGTACTTC.